This is a list of T cell receptor beta chains from one sample in a study of blood T cells in healthy people across ages. TCRdb itself ran the 5' RACE reads through MiXCR, one entry per CDR3 protein. The table includes hundreds of thousands of distinct CDR3 sequences, about 37% detected once. Sequencing was carried out using blood. The origin of the receptors is a man in his late teens or twenties in good health. The CDR3 runs from the conserved cysteine through the conserved F or W. The D gene is left open where the match is weak. Expanded clones get a size class; other rows say once, few or many, or leave the size out.

d_call	j_call	v_call	clone_size	cdr3_aa	cdr3_nt
.	TRBJ1-1	TRBV10-3	many	CAISELQGMNTEAFF	TGTGCCATCAGTGAGTTGCAGGGGATGAACACTGAAGCTTTCTTT
.	TRBJ2-3	TRBV5-1	.	CASLDGGVTDTQYF	TGCGCCAGCCTGGATGGAGGGGTGACAGATACGCAGTATTTT
.	TRBJ2-7	TRBV10-3	.	CAISESRMDYEQYF	TGTGCCATCAGTGAGTCGAGAATGGACTACGAGCAGTACTTC
.	TRBJ1-5	TRBV20-1	.	CSARDLWRGAYDNQPQHF	TGCAGTGCTAGAGATCTTTGGAGGGGAGCGTATGACAATCAGCCCCAGCATTTT
.	TRBJ2-4	TRBV6-2/TRBV6-3	few	CASSLGAGLDKNIQYF	TGTGCCAGCAGCCTAGGTGCGGGCCTAGACAAAAACATTCAGTACTTC
TRBD1	TRBJ2-7	TRBV29-1	.	CSVSGDRVYNEQYF	TGCAGCGTTAGTGGGGACAGGGTTTACAATGAGCAGTACTTC
.	TRBJ1-1	TRBV4-1	few	CASSQEIRRGTEAFF	TGCGCCAGCAGCCAAGAAATCAGGAGAGGCACTGAAGCTTTCTTT
.	TRBJ2-5	TRBV6-5	many	CASSYFGQQETQYF	TGTGCCAGCAGTTACTTCGGCCAACAGGAGACCCAGTACTTC
.	TRBJ1-1	TRBV6-2/TRBV6-3	few	CASRQGLSRTEAFF	TGTGCCAGCAGACAGGGACTCTCGCGGACTGAAGCTTTCTTT
.	TRBJ2-1	TRBV10-3	.	CAISESPGQGVSNEQFF	TGTGCCATCAGTGAGTCCCCTGGGCAGGGTGTCAGCAATGAGCAGTTCTTC
TRBD1	TRBJ1-3	TRBV20-1	.	CSAGQGASSGNTIYF	TGCAGTGCTGGACAGGGGGCATCCTCTGGAAACACCATATATTTT
.	TRBJ2-7	TRBV5-1	.	CASRSVTGVVSHEQYF	TGCGCCAGCAGAAGCGTAACGGGGGTCGTCTCCCACGAGCAGTACTTC
TRBD2	TRBJ2-5	TRBV7-8	.	CASSRSGGSSLTQYF	TGTGCCAGCAGCCGTAGCGGGGGGTCGAGTCTGACCCAGTACTTC
.	TRBJ2-1	TRBV9	many	CASSVAGVNEQFF	TGTGCCAGCAGCGTAGCGGGGGTAAATGAGCAGTTCTTC
.	TRBJ1-2	TRBV12-3/TRBV12-4	.	CASSYLATPNYGYTF	TGTGCCAGCAGCTATTTAGCCACTCCGAACTATGGCTACACCTTC
TRBD1	TRBJ2-3	TRBV7-2	.	CASSASRDRGFNTQYF	TGTGCCAGCAGCGCCTCCCGGGACAGGGGATTTAATACGCAGTATTTT